This T cell receptor (beta chain) was captured by sequencing in a study of blood T cell repertoires in COVID-19. At the level of the study: Donors in the United States, Italy and Spain gave samples during acute or convalescent COVID-19. Sources were T cells, B-cell-depleted T cells, or PBMCs; the material itself was cDNA or gDNA.

There are a few counts of this clone. Original handling: Cell counts per sample came from amplifying reference gene primers. This table comes from immunoSEQ multiplex PCR, and its TCRdb copy is limited to in-frame clones, with some not included. V, J and clone size are taken as reported in that table, and D and trimming were inferred from the DNA itself. The sample carries some 69,000 clones, roughly 79% recorded once. Germline CDR1 is SGHRS and CDR2 is YFSETQ. V was pared by 4 bases and J by 10 bases, with 21 bases between. The CDR3 length is 16 residues. The chain has TRBV5-1 and TRBJ1-6; D gene unclear. The sequenced sample was peripheral blood. This sequence originates from a man in his 60s with acute or convalescent COVID-19. The DNA for the CDR3 is TGCGCCAGCAGCCCGGTTGGAGGTCTACGCGCATCACCCCTCCACTTT. Protein: CASSPVGGLRASPLHF.